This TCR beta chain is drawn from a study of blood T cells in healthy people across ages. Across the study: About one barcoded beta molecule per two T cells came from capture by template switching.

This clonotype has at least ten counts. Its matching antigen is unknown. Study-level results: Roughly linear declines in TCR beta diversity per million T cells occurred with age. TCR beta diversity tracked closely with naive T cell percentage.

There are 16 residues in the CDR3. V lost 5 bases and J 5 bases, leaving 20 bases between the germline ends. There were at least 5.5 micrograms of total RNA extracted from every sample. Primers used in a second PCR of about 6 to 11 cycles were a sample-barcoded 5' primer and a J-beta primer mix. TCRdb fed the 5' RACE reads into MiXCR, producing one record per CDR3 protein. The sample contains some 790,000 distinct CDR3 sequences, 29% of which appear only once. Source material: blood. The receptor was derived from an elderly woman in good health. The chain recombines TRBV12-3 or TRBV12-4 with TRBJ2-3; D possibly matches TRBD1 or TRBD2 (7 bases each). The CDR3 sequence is CASSPIRGGRGDTQYF. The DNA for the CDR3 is TGTGCCAGCAGTCCTATCAGGGGGGGGCGAGGAGATACGCAGTATTTT.